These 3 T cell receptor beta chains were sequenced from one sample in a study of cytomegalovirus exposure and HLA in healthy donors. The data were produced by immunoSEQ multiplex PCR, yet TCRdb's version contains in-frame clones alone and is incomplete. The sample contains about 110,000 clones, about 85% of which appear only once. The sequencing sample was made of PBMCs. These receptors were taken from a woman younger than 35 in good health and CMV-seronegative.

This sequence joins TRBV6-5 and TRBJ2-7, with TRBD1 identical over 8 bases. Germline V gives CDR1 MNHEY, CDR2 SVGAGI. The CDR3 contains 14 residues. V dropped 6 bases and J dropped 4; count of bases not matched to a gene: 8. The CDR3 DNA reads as TGTGCCAGCAGCGCAGGGGGCAGTCTGTACGAGCAGTACTTC. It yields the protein CASSAGGSLYEQYF.

CDR3 bases: TGTGCCAGCAGCGGGGGGGCCGGGTATAGTACGCAGTATTTT. This gives the protein CASSGGAGYSTQYF. The chain carries TRBV7-2 and TRBJ2-3; D possibly corresponds to TRBD2 (7 bases). CDR1 is SGHTA and CDR2 is FQGNSA in the germline V gene. The V and J ends lost 5 bases and 8 bases respectively, with 17 bases between them. The CDR3 runs to 14 residues. Combining the CDR3 with reference TRBV7-2 and TRBJ2-3 gives the whole variable domain GAGVSQSPSNKVTEKGKDVELRCDPISGHTALYWYRQSLGQGLEFLIYFQGNSAPDKSGLPSDRFSAERTGGSVSTLTIQRTQQEDSAVYLCASSGGAGYSTQYFGPGTRLTVL.

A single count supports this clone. The CDR3, as DNA: TGCGCCAGCAGTGAGGGCAGGGTGTACGAGCAGTACTTC. It is translated as CASSEGRVYEQYF. The gene calls are TRBV10-1 and TRBJ2-7; a weak D match, TRBD1 (5 bases). Trimming removed 2 bases at V and 4 bases at J, with 9 bases between. The germline V gene has CDR1 WNHNN and CDR2 SYGVQD (reference sequence). The CDR3 length is 13 residues.